This T cell receptor beta chain is from a study of T cells after posttransplantation cyclophosphamide. Findings and caveats of the study: Donor-recipient repertoire similarity was low at 1-2 months, rising over year one. TRB clonality was highly associated with recipient CMV seropositivity and reactivation. Skin or GI-infiltrating T cells shared few TRB sequences with blood.

This table comes from immunoSEQ multiplex PCR, and its TCRdb copy is limited to in-frame clones, with some not included. The sample lists about 7,300 clones, about 90% occurring once. As for this clone: What it binds is unknown.

V gave up 7 bases and J gave up 9 bases; unmatched junction bases: 16. This CDR3 has 15 residues. Germline V lookup: CDR1 LNHDA, CDR2 SQIVND (reference sequence). This receptor was identified in a woman in her fifties or sixties in good health and a related stem cell transplant donor. The rearrangement uses TRBV19 and TRBJ2-7, with TRBD1 identical over 9 bases. The sequencing input was CD4+ T cells sorted from blood. The CDR3 DNA sequence: TGTGCCAGTAATAATCCGGGACAGGGTAACTCGGGGCAGTACTTC. Amino acid sequence: CASNNPGQGNSGQYF.